The clone carrying this T cell receptor beta chain was recorded once. The data originate from a study of control samples from healthy donors and cancer patients. The CDR3 totals 15 residues. The germline gives CDR1 SGHTA, CDR2 FQGNSA. With V trimmed by 5 bases and J by 2 bases, 8 bases remained unmatched. TCRdb's copy holds only in-frame clones and misses some; the assay was immunoSEQ multiplex PCR. The sample records roughly 90,000 clones, approximately 95% being singletons. The sequence was collected from a young woman in good health. The chain recombines TRBV7-2 with TRBJ1-2; 7 bases are shared with TRBD1. Source material: blood. The CDR3 sequence: CASSLRGQLNYGYTF. For the CDR3, the DNA is TGTGCCAGCAGCCTTCGGGGACAGCTGAACTATGGCTACACCTTC.